This entry concerns a single TCR beta chain. The data stem from a study of cytomegalovirus exposure and HLA in healthy donors. 13 Jbeta primers and 60 Vbeta primers were used for the PCR. Libraries were prepared by immunoSEQ multiplex PCR; TCRdb keeps only in-frame clonotypes and omits some of them. The sample gives approximately 88,000 clones, around three quarters of which show up once; less than 6% is in the top ten. In germline, CDR1 is KGHSH, CDR2 LQKENI. The germline V and J ends were trimmed by 3 bases and 0 bases, with 15 bases remaining between them. The length of the CDR3 is 17 residues. This TCR came from a man aged 25 to 45 in good health and CMV-seropositive. The V call is TRBV18, the J call TRBJ1-3, with D maybe TRBD1 (6 bases). Material: PBMCs. The CDR3 spells CASSPDPGTTSGNTIYF. The CDR3 DNA reads as TGTGCCAGCTCACCGGATCCCGGGACAACCTCTGGAAACACCATATATTTT.